This entry lists 19 T cell receptor beta chains sequenced from one sample in a study of T cell repertoires in cytomegalovirus infection. TCRdb re-analysed the reads in MiXCR, keeping a single row per CDR3 protein. The sample records around 630,000 distinct CDR3 sequences, approximately 24% being singletons. Sequencing was carried out using CD8+ T cells from PBMCs. Receptors were obtained from a human donor in good health (CMV status not recorded). Some clones in this sample may be carry-over from other donors' samples.

This clonotype was counted ten times or more. CDR3 sequence (DNA): TGCAGCGTTGTATCGGGTTCCTACGAGCAGTACGTC. This encodes CSVVSGSYEQYV. This sequence joins TRBV29-1 and TRBJ2-7; unclear D gene. The CDR3 is made up of 12 amino acids. Trimming pared 4 bases from V and 1 base from J, leaving 8 bases between. Germline V gene data show CDR1 as SQVTM and CDR2 as ANQGSEA.

The table lists this clonotype with a few counts. CDR3: CSVAGLAGGETQYF. Written as DNA, the CDR3 is TGCAGCGTGGCGGGACTAGCGGGGGGAGAGACCCAGTACTTC. The rearrangement joins TRBV29-1 to TRBJ2-5; 15 positions agree with TRBD2. Trimming at V came to 6 bases and at J to 4 bases, leaving 3 bases not matched to a gene. The germline V gene has CDR1 SQVTM and CDR2 ANQGSEA. The CDR3 is 14 residues long.

Remarks on this clonotype: Its ends do not fully match the called genes, so a read error is possible. V is TRBV7-4 and J is TRBJ2-1; possible D gene TRBD1, 6 bases. The CDR3 is 16 residues long. Looked up from germline, CDR1 is SGHVT and CDR2 is SQSDAQ. The CDR3 is CARSSRQASSYNEQFF. As DNA, the CDR3 is TGTGCCAGAAGCTCGCGACAGGCGAGCTCCTACAATGAGCAGTTCTTC.

The V gene is TRBV20-1, the J gene TRBJ2-7; no clear D gene. Trimming left V 3 bases short and J 3 bases short, with 15 bases between. There are 14 residues in the CDR3. Germline lookup yields CDR1 DFQATT and CDR2 SNEGSKA (reference sequence). CDR3: CSARRRNQFYEQYV. The CDR3 DNA follows: TGCAGTGCTAGGCGACGGAACCAATTCTACGAGCAGTACGTC.

This clonotype was seen at least ten times. The chain recombines TRBV11-2 with TRBJ2-1; 9 bases map to TRBD2. Germline assignment: CDR1 SGHAT and CDR2 FQNNGV. V trimming: 1 base; J trimming: 12 bases; junction bases outside the gene matches: 13. The CDR3 is 16 residues long. For the CDR3, the DNA is TGTGCCAGCAGCTTAGTAGGCGGGGGGGCCCTTTTTGGGCAGTTCTTC. It yields the protein CASSLVGGGALFGQFF.

This clonotype was picked up a small number of times. J is TRBJ2-1 and V is TRBV19; 11 bases are shared with TRBD2. J gave up 6 bases and V 7 bases, and 8 bases lay outside the gene matches. The CDR3 is 15 residues long. Germline V gene data show CDR1 as LNHDA and CDR2 as SQIVND (reference sequence). The CDR3 reads CASNPGLAVSNEQFF. The DNA for the CDR3 is TGTGCCAGTAATCCGGGACTAGCGGTTAGCAATGAGCAGTTCTTC.

This clonotype showed up many times. The V gene is TRBV7-8, the J gene TRBJ1-1; D gene unclear. This CDR3 contains 14 residues. The V gene's germline CDR1 is SGHVS and CDR2 FQNEAQ. The V end lost 1 base, the J end lost 1 base, and 7 bases lay between the germline ends. CDR3 nucleotide sequence: TGTGCCAGCAGCTTAGGGACTGAGAACACTGAAGCTTTCTTT. As protein: CASSLGTENTEAFF.

This clonotype was recorded many times. The chain employs TRBV7-8 and TRBJ2-4; TRBD1 matches at 8 bases. After removal of 4 bases from V and 8 bases from J, the junction contained 10 bases not matched to a gene. This CDR3 is 15 amino acids long. Germline loops: CDR1 SGHVS, CDR2 FQNEAQ. The CDR3 DNA follows: TGTGCCAGCAGCTCCCAGGACAGGGATGTTGACATTCAGTACTTC. Encoded protein: CASSSQDRDVDIQYF. The variable domain in full, with the rest retrieved from reference TRBV7-8 and TRBJ2-4, is GAGVSQSPRYKVAKRGQDVALRCDPISGHVSLFWYQQALGQGPEFLTYFQNEAQLDKSGLPSDRFFAERPEGSVSTLKIQRTQQEDSAVYLCASSSQDRDVDIQYFGAGTRLSVL.

This clonotype appeared many times. The chain is built from TRBV7-2 and TRBJ1-1, with D maybe TRBD1 (5 bases). With 2 bases removed from V and 4 bases from J, the gap between germline ends came to 11 bases. CDR3 length: 14 amino acids. The germline V gene encodes CDR1 SGHTA and CDR2 FQGNSA. CDR3 in DNA: TGTGCCAGCAGCTTACGCGGGGACGGCACTGAAGCTTTCTTT. Its protein is CASSLRGDGTEAFF.

The chain uses TRBV12-3 or TRBV12-4 and TRBJ1-5; D gene uncertain. V was shortened by 8 bases and J by 1 base, with 9 bases between the two germline ends. The CDR3 spans 13 residues. DNA for the CDR3: TGTGCCAGCGGGCCGAAAAGCAATCAGCCCCAGCATTTT. Its protein product is CASGPKSNQPQHF.

The chain combines TRBV4-3 with TRBJ1-2; D unresolved. Per germline, CDR1 LGHNA and CDR2 YSLEER. V dropped 0 bases and J dropped 4 bases, with 15 bases sitting between them. This CDR3 has 16 residues. Written as DNA, the CDR3 is TGCGCCAGCAGCCAAGATATTAGGGAGGACGTCTATGGCTACACCTTC. Amino acids: CASSQDIREDVYGYTF.

The V and J genes are TRBV12-5 and TRBJ2-5; D uncertain. V lost 1 base, J lost 5 bases, and 5 bases lay in between. CDR3 size: 12 residues. CDR1 and CDR2 (germline): LGHNT, FRNRAP. CDR3 nucleotide sequence: TGTGCTAGTGGTTTGGGCCGGGAGACCCAGTACTTC. It translates to CASGLGRETQYF.

Here the CDR3 DNA reads TGTGCCAGCAGTTCCGGGGGTCACTACGAGCAGTACTTC. Amino acids: CASSSGGHYEQYF. The chain uses TRBV27 and TRBJ2-7, with a possible D match to TRBD2 (6 bases). Germline V CDR1 and CDR2: MNHEY, SMNVEV (reference sequence). The CDR3 consists of 13 residues. V lost 4 bases to trimming and J lost 3 bases, with 10 bases between them.

In DNA, the CDR3 is TGTGCCAGCAGCTTGAGGGGCGGGGGCGAAGAGACCCAGTACTTC. It specifies CASSLRGGGEETQYF. This chain links TRBV5-6 with TRBJ2-5; TRBD2 is a possible D gene (7 bases). CDR1 is SGHDT, CDR2 YYEEEE, per germline. There are 15 residues in the CDR3. Trimming removed 1 base at V and 3 bases at J, with 13 bases between.

In nucleotides, the CDR3 is TGTGCCAGCACTTACCCCAGCGGTGGTAGGAGTGAGCAGTTCTTC. This translates into CASTYPSGGRSEQFF. This rearrangement joins TRBV2 to TRBJ2-1, with a possible D match to TRBD2 (5 bases). Trimming took 7 bases from V and 9 from J, leaving 22 bases between them. Germline V lookup: CDR1 SNHLY, CDR2 FYNNEI. This CDR3 spans 15 amino acids.

This chain uses TRBV6-5 with TRBJ2-3; tentatively, D is TRBD2 (5 bases). CDR1 is MNHEY and CDR2 is SVGAGI in the germline V gene. The CDR3 extends over 14 amino acids. V dropped 8 bases and J dropped 6 bases, with 18 bases sitting between them. CDR3 in DNA: TGTGCCAGCTACCCAGGACTCCGGACGGATACGCAGTATTTT. Protein sequence: CASYPGLRTDTQYF.

The V and J genes are TRBV5-1 and TRBJ1-1, with unresolved D. The CDR3 contains 13 residues. Per the germline V gene, CDR1 is SGHRS and CDR2 is YFSETQ. Trimming removed 6 bases from V and 1 base from J, with 10 bases in between. CDR3 DNA: TGCGCCAGCACCCGGGATCCGAACACTGAAGCTTTCTTT. Its protein product is CASTRDPNTEAFF.

This clonotype was seen a few times. The chain has TRBV27 and TRBJ2-1, with 11 nucleotides matching TRBD1. Per germline, CDR1 MNHEY and CDR2 SMNVEV (reference sequence). With 3 bases clipped from V and 5 bases from J, the junction kept 6 bases outside the gene matches. The CDR3 sequence is 16 residues long. CDR3 in amino acids: CASSFLWGQGDNEQFF. The CDR3 DNA reads as TGTGCCAGCAGTTTCCTGTGGGGACAGGGGGACAATGAGCAGTTCTTC.

This clonotype has just one count. One base away lies a much larger clone, so this may be a sequencing read error. This sequence joins TRBV7-4 and TRBJ2-1; 9 nucleotides line up with TRBD1. Trimming removed 2 bases from V and 9 bases from J; junction bases left unmatched: 2. This CDR3 region has 13 residues. CDR1 and CDR2 from the germline V gene are SGHVT and SQSDAQ. The CDR3 is CASSLMTGGEQFF. Here the CDR3 DNA reads TGTGCCAGCAGCTTAATGACAGGGGGTGAGCAGTTCTTC.